These T cell receptor beta chains were read from a single sample in a study of blood T cell repertoires in COVID-19. The assay was immunoSEQ multiplex PCR, and TCRdb's table has in-frame clones only and misses some. The table lists roughly 53,000 clones, about nine tenths of them singletons. What was sequenced was peripheral blood. The receptors derive from a man in his fifties or sixties with acute or convalescent COVID-19. Each CDR3 is given with its conserved first and last residue. A D gene is named only where the DNA matches it firmly. Clone size is shown for a subset of rows, as once, few, many or a class of expanded clone.

TRBD1 . TRBJ2-4 TRBV10-3 CASQGDENIQYF TGTGCCTCCCAGGGGGACGAAAACATTCAGTACTTC
. . TRBJ1-2 TRBV12-2 CASRLVASPSGSGYTF TGTGCAAGTCGCTTAGTGGCCAGTCCTAGCGGGAGTGGCTACACCTTC
. . TRBJ2-1 TRBV6-6 CASSYGGNEQFF TGTGCCAGCAGTTACGGAGGGAATGAGCAGTTCTTC
. . TRBJ2-1 TRBV13 CASSLLQGRNEQFF TGTGCCAGCAGCTTATTACAGGGTCGCAATGAGCAGTTCTTC
TRBD1 . TRBJ1-2 TRBV10-3 CAIGDPGQLTNYGYTF TGTGCCATCGGGGACCCGGGACAGCTTACTAACTATGGCTACACCTTC
TRBD1 . TRBJ2-2 TRBV7-2 CASSSSGQGRGKLFF TGTGCCAGCAGCTCCTCGGGACAGGGTCGGGGGAAGCTGTTTTTT
. . TRBJ1-6 TRBV2 CASSEANGVGSPLHF TGTGCCAGCAGTGAAGCTAACGGGGTTGGTTCACCCCTCCACTTT
TRBD1 . TRBJ2-7 TRBV18 CASSPARQGFDEQYF TGTGCCAGCTCACCGGCCCGACAGGGGTTCGACGAGCAGTACTTC
. once TRBJ2-2 TRBV3-1/TRBV3-2 CASSLRVSGELFF TGTGCCAGCAGCCTCAGGGTTTCCGGGGAGCTGTTTTTT
. . TRBJ1-6 TRBV6-2/TRBV6-3 CASSYPTGSGSPLHF TGTGCCAGCAGTTACCCTACAGGGTCTGGTTCACCCCTCCACTTT
. . TRBJ2-6 TRBV18 CASSPRGGAGANVLTF TGTGCCAGCTCACCAAGGGGTGGTGCTGGGGCCAACGTCCTGACTTTC
TRBD1 . TRBJ2-3 TRBV6-5 CASSYRTGGGSDTQYF TGTGCCAGCAGTTACCGGACAGGGGGCGGCTCAGATACGCAGTATTTT
TRBD2 . TRBJ2-1 TRBV5-1 CASSLILANSYNEQFF TGCGCCAGCAGTCTCATACTAGCGAATTCCTACAATGAGCAGTTCTTC
TRBD1 . TRBJ1-1 TRBV5-4 CASSGGTANTEAFF TGTGCCAGCAGCGGGGGGACAGCGAACACTGAAGCTTTCTTT
. . TRBJ1-5 TRBV2 CANPPRPDRLYQPQHF TGTGCCAACCCCCCTAGACCGGACAGATTGTATCAGCCCCAGCATTTT
TRBD1 . TRBJ1-2 TRBV27 CASSPDRGYGYTF TGTGCCAGCAGCCCGGACAGGGGGTATGGCTACACCTTC
TRBD1 . TRBJ1-5 TRBV29-1 CSVKTGWGDQPQHF TGCAGCGTTAAGACAGGGTGGGGCGATCAGCCCCAGCATTTT
TRBD1 . TRBJ1-5 TRBV6-1 CASSEAVLTGHQPQHF TGTGCCAGCAGTGAAGCGGTCTTGACAGGGCATCAGCCCCAGCATTTT
TRBD1 . TRBJ1-3 TRBV5-4 CASSPRQGAGRNTIYF TGTGCCAGCAGCCCGCGACAGGGCGCAGGGCGGAACACCATATATTTT
TRBD2 . TRBJ2-1 TRBV6-5 CASSRPGGAAFEQFF TGTGCCAGCAGTCGCCCGGGGGGGGCCGCTTTTGAGCAGTTCTTC
. . TRBJ1-5 TRBV19 CASSIARSQPQHF TGTGCCAGTAGTATAGCTCGGTCGCAGCCCCAGCATTTT
. . TRBJ2-6 TRBV5-5 CASSRTDSSGANVLTF TGTGCCAGCAGTCGGACAGACAGCTCTGGGGCCAACGTCCTGACTTTC
TRBD1 . TRBJ2-7 TRBV14 CASSQGGAGTGLDSEQYF TGTGCCAGCAGCCAAGGGGGAGCCGGGACAGGTCTTGATTCTGAGCAGTACTTC
TRBD2 . TRBJ2-5 TRBV6-5 CASSYSSLAGQETQYF TGTGCCAGCAGTTACTCCTCCCTAGCGGGCCAAGAGACCCAGTACTTC
TRBD1 . TRBJ1-1 TRBV18 CASSQNGRGFTEAFF TGTGCCAGCTCACAAAACGGCAGGGGGTTCACTGAAGCTTTCTTT
TRBD1 . TRBJ2-7 TRBV29-1 CSVEQSGGAYEQYF TGCAGCGTTGAACAATCAGGGGGCGCCTACGAGCAGTACTTC
TRBD2 . TRBJ2-7 TRBV5-4 CASSLIGLADYEQYF TGTGCCAGCAGCCTGATAGGACTAGCAGATTACGAGCAGTACTTC
TRBD1 . TRBJ2-7 TRBV18 CASSPQTGDGEQYF TGTGCCAGCTCACCCCAGACAGGGGACGGGGAGCAGTACTTC
TRBD1 . TRBJ2-1 TRBV7-9 CAKQAGGYNEQFF TGTGCAAAGCAGGCAGGGGGTTACAATGAGCAGTTCTTC
. . TRBJ1-3 TRBV28 CASGTPESSGNTIYF TGTGCCAGCGGGACTCCGGAGAGCTCTGGAAACACCATATATTTT
. once TRBJ1-1 TRBV20-1 CSARAETEAFF TGCAGTGCCAGGGCGGAAACAGAAGCTTTCTTT
TRBD2 . TRBJ2-3 TRBV6-4 CASSLGRTRTDTQYF TGTGCCAGCAGTCTCGGGAGGACCCGCACAGATACGCAGTATTTT
TRBD1 few TRBJ1-5 TRBV28 CASDRGRPSNQPQHF TGTGCCAGCGACAGGGGGAGACCGAGCAATCAGCCCCAGCATTTT
TRBD1 . TRBJ2-4 TRBV19 CASSLQGTSKNIQYF TGTGCCAGTAGTTTACAGGGGACCTCCAAAAACATTCAGTACTTC
TRBD1 few TRBJ1-5 TRBV19 CASRNTQTIDRGRPYQPQHF TGTGCCAGTAGGAACACCCAGACGATTGACAGGGGCCGTCCTTATCAGCCCCAGCATTTT
. . TRBJ2-7 TRBV6-5 CASRTGRNYEQYF TGTGCCAGCAGGACAGGGAGGAACTACGAGCAGTACTTC
. . TRBJ2-7 TRBV6-9 CASSYDATGSYEQYF TGTGCCAGCAGTTATGACGCGACAGGCTCCTACGAGCAGTACTTC
TRBD2 . TRBJ2-3 TRBV6-1 CASSGLGRGGPDTQYF TGTGCCAGCAGTGGGCTTGGGCGGGGGGGCCCCGATACGCAGTATTTT
TRBD2 once TRBJ2-7 TRBV19 CASSTVSGGIYEQYF TGTGCCAGTAGTACCGTTAGCGGGGGAATCTACGAGCAGTACTTC
. . TRBJ2-6 TRBV9 CASSVFSSLLSGANVLTF TGTGCCAGCAGCGTATTCAGTAGCCTACTCTCTGGGGCCAACGTCCTGACTTTC
TRBD1 . TRBJ2-7 TRBV7-3 CASSLSGQGGEQYF TGTGCCAGCAGCTTATCGGGACAGGGAGGCGAGCAGTACTTC
TRBD1 . TRBJ1-5 TRBV6-6 CASSYLGQGHGQPQHF TGTGCCAGCAGTTACCTCGGACAGGGGCACGGTCAGCCCCAGCATTTT
. . TRBJ2-3 TRBV7-2 CASSLVVRSTDTQYF TGTGCCAGCAGCTTAGTAGTTCGGAGCACAGATACGCAGTATTTT
TRBD2 . TRBJ2-3 TRBV11-3 CASSGRPAGEDTQYF TGTGCCAGCAGCGGACGGCCAGCGGGGGAGGATACGCAGTATTTT
TRBD2 . TRBJ2-7 TRBV7-2 CASSAGSGTYEQYF TGTGCCAGCAGCGCGGGAAGCGGGACCTACGAGCAGTACTTC
TRBD1 once TRBJ2-5 TRBV19 CASSMDREETQYF TGTGCCAGTAGTATGGACAGGGAAGAGACCCAGTACTTC
. . TRBJ1-1 TRBV11-3 CASSLGRGGRENTEAFF TGTGCCAGCAGCTTAGGTAGGGGGGGCAGGGAGAACACTGAAGCTTTCTTT
. . TRBJ2-1 TRBV27 CASSRGHLPEQFF TGTGCCAGCAGTAGGGGACATTTGCCTGAGCAGTTCTTC